Each of the 21 T cell receptor beta chains below was sequenced from the same sample in a study of radiation and T cells in renal cell carcinoma. The protocol was immunoSEQ multiplex PCR, while the TCRdb copy is restricted to in-frame clones and leaves out a portion. Among about 170,000 clones listed, less than 90% were seen once. Time point reported: blood 4 weeks post-SBRT, at nephrectomy. Treatment specified: 15 Gy SBRT to primary tumor, nephrectomy 4 weeks later. Sequenced material: blood, taken from a patient whose treatment included radiotherapy and nephrectomy. The receptors come from a woman aged 45-65 years with renal cell carcinoma.

The gene calls are TRBV7-3 and TRBJ2-3; a weak D match, TRBD2 (5 bases). V was pared by 5 bases and J by 0 bases, with 15 bases between. CDR1 and CDR2 from the germline V gene are SGHTA and FQGTGA. The CDR3 consists of 16 residues. This CDR3 reads CASSPGLDPSTDTQYF. For the CDR3, the DNA is TGTGCCAGCAGCCCCGGACTTGACCCTAGCACAGATACGCAGTATTTT. Variable domain in full (rest from reference TRBV7-3 and TRBJ2-3): GAGVSQTPSNKVTEKGKYVELRCDPISGHTALYWYRQSLGQGPEFLIYFQGTGAADDSGLPNDRFFAVRPEGSVSTLKIQRTERGDSAVYLCASSPGLDPSTDTQYFGPGTRLTVL.

The chain links TRBV11-1 to TRBJ1-6; D is undetermined. This CDR3 is 14 amino acids long. Trimming removed 3 bases from V and 5 bases from J, with 8 bases in between. Germline V gene lookup returns CDR1 SGHAT and CDR2 FQDESV (reference sequence). DNA of the CDR3: TGTGCCAGCAGCTTCCCCAGGCATAATTCACCCCTCCACTTT. Its translation: CASSFPRHNSPLHF.

This rearrangement joins TRBV7-9 to TRBJ1-6; TRBD1 matches 7 bases. This CDR3 has 19 residues. V shed 1 base, J shed 4 bases, and the junction held 13 bases outside the gene matches. In germline, CDR1 is SEHNR, CDR2 FQNEAQ (reference sequence). The CDR3 nucleotides read TGTGCCAGCAGCTTAGTCTCGCTCCGGGACAGTAATTATAATTCACCCCTCCACTTT. This gives the protein CASSLVSLRDSNYNSPLHF.

This clone has a handful of counts. V and J are TRBV5-1 and TRBJ1-6, with TRBD1 matching over 7 bases. Germline loops: CDR1 SGHRS, CDR2 YFSETQ. This CDR3 contains 14 residues. V shed 4 bases and J 9 bases; nucleotides not matched to a gene: 7. This chain's CDR3 is CASSMTGSGSPLHF. The CDR3 coding sequence is TGCGCCAGCAGCATGACAGGGAGCGGTTCACCCCTCCACTTT.

CDR3 amino acids: CASSASGGLAGTSYEQYF. The CDR3, as DNA: TGTGCCAGCAGTGCTTCGGGGGGTCTAGCGGGGACCTCCTACGAGCAGTACTTC. The chain employs TRBV6-1 and TRBJ2-7; 9 bases agree with TRBD2. Germline loops: CDR1 MNHNS, CDR2 SASEGT. Trimming removed 4 bases from V and 0 bases from J; junction bases left unmatched: 13. The CDR3 is 18 residues long.

The chain recombines TRBV29-1 with TRBJ1-1; D uncertain. This CDR3 contains 13 residues. CDR1 and CDR2 from the germline V gene are SQVTM and ANQGSEA. V gave up 8 bases and J gave up 2 bases, with 15 bases separating them. The CDR3 sequence: CSLFRSGNTEAFF. The CDR3 DNA follows: TGCAGCCTTTTCAGGTCGGGCAACACTGAAGCTTTCTTT.

The V call is TRBV25-1, the J call TRBJ1-2; the D gene is possibly TRBD1 (5 bases). Looked up from germline, CDR1 is MGHDK and CDR2 is SYGVNS. This CDR3 region has 13 residues. Trimming shortened V by 6 bases and J by 1 base, and 9 bases separated the two germline ends. CDR3 protein: CASRGEFNYGYTF. The CDR3 DNA is TGTGCCAGCAGGGGGGAATTTAACTATGGCTACACCTTC.

This chain joins TRBV7-8 and TRBJ2-7; 8 nucleotides match TRBD1. CDR1 is SGHVS and CDR2 is FQNEAQ in the germline V gene. V lost 5 bases and J lost 3; bases outside the gene matches: 15. This CDR3 is 17 amino acids long. This chain's CDR3 is CASSPSSRQGPFYEQYF. In nucleotides, the CDR3 is TGTGCCAGCAGCCCCTCCAGTCGACAGGGGCCTTTCTACGAGCAGTACTTC.

This chain connects TRBV5-1 to TRBJ2-3, with D perhaps given as TRBD1 or TRBD2 (5 bases each). V gave up 0 bases and J gave up 6 bases, with 11 bases separating them. The germline CDR1 and CDR2 sequences are SGHRS and YFSETQ. CDR3 size: 14 residues. CDR3 sequence reads: CASSLGSGADTQYF. The CDR3 DNA is TGCGCCAGCAGCTTGGGTTCCGGGGCGGATACGCAGTATTTT. Drawing the rest from reference TRBV5-1 and TRBJ2-3, the complete variable domain is KAGVTQTPRYLIKTRGQQVTLSCSPISGHRSVSWYQQTPGQGLQFLFEYFSETQRNKGNFPGRFSGRQFSNSRSEMNVSTLELGDSALYLCASSLGSGADTQYFGPGTRLTVL.

J is TRBJ2-5 and V is TRBV19, with a possible D match to TRBD1 (5 bases). The CDR3 has 14 residues. From germline, CDR1 is LNHDA and CDR2 SQIVND (reference sequence). Trimming stripped 6 bases from V and 3 bases from J, with 14 bases between. CDR3 sequence: CASRGRVVEETQYF. DNA of the CDR3: TGTGCCAGTAGAGGCAGGGTGGTTGAAGAGACCCAGTACTTC.

This rearrangement joins TRBV4-3 to TRBJ2-1; 11 bases are shared with TRBD2. Germline V CDR1 and CDR2: LGHNA, YSLEER. This CDR3 has 16 amino acids. With V trimmed by 0 bases and J by 7 bases, 5 bases remained unmatched. The CDR3 reads CASSQDHSGGVNEQFF. In nucleotides, the CDR3 is TGCGCCAGCAGCCAAGATCATAGCGGGGGGGTTAATGAGCAGTTCTTC.

J is TRBJ1-6 and V is TRBV5-5, with 7 bases identical to TRBD1. Losses at the gene ends were 4 bases for V and 7 bases for J; bases not matched to a gene: 8. Germline CDR1 reads SGHKS; CDR2 reads YYEKEE (reference sequence). The CDR3 covers 15 residues. The CDR3 spells CASSPRRDSNSPLHF. In nucleotides, the CDR3 is TGTGCCAGCAGCCCCCGCCGGGACAGCAATTCACCCCTCCACTTT.

The chain employs TRBV19 and TRBJ2-2; D not certain. Between the trimmed V and J ends, which lost 7 bases and 2 bases, there was a span of 17 bases. This CDR3 region has 16 residues. Germline V gene data show CDR1 as LNHDA and CDR2 as SQIVND (reference sequence). The DNA of the CDR3 is TGTGCCAGTATCGGCCAGCCCGGGTCTAACACCGGGGAGCTGTTTTTT. Translating it yields CASIGQPGSNTGELFF. The full variable domain, completed using reference TRBV19 and TRBJ2-2, is DGGITQSPKYLFRKEGQNVTLSCEQNLNHDAMYWYRQDPGQGLRLIYYSQIVNDFQKGDIAEGYSVSREKKESFPLTVTSAQKNPTAFYLCASIGQPGSNTGELFFGEGSRLTVL.

This CDR3 reads CASSLADFEQYF. As DNA, the CDR3 is TGTGCCAGCAGCTTAGCTGACTTCGAGCAGTACTTC. The chain links TRBV7-9 to TRBJ2-7; D uncertain. Germline-derived CDR1 and CDR2 are SEHNR and FQNEAQ (reference sequence). This CDR3 is built from 12 residues. The V and J ends lost 0 bases and 6 bases respectively, with 6 bases between them.

Worth noting for this clone: Its ends do not fully match the called genes, so a read error is possible. V gene TRBV7-2 combines with J gene TRBJ1-2, with 8 bases that match TRBD1. This CDR3 has 14 amino acids. The germline V gene encodes CDR1 SGHTA and CDR2 FQGNSA. CDR3 sequence reads: CASSLAGGGYGYTF. DNA for the CDR3: TGTGCCAGCAGCCTAGCAGGGGGCGGCTATGGCTACACCTTC.

The chain recombines TRBV7-2 with TRBJ2-3; TRBD2 agrees at 8 bases. This CDR3 has 14 residues. Trimming cost V 1 base and J 4 bases; bases outside gene matches: 1. Germline CDR1 SGHTA, CDR2 FQGNSA. CDR3 sequence: CASSLVAGSDTQYF. The CDR3 region has the DNA TGTGCCAGCAGCTTAGTAGCGGGGTCAGATACGCAGTATTTT.

This clone was seen once. The chain uses TRBV6-4 and TRBJ1-2; the match to TRBD1 covers 7 bases. Germline CDR1 and CDR2: MRHNA and SNTAGT. V shed 6 bases, J shed 2 bases, and the junction held 9 bases outside the gene matches. The CDR3 loop spans 15 amino acids. The CDR3 loop is CASRQRTGANYGYTF. The CDR3 nucleotides are TGTGCCAGCAGACAACGGACAGGCGCGAACTATGGCTACACCTTC.

V gene TRBV10-3 combines with J gene TRBJ2-1, with D possibly being TRBD2 (6 bases). Germline assignment: CDR1 ENHRY and CDR2 SYGVKD. Trimming cost V 8 bases and J 8 bases, with 16 bases left between them. The length of the CDR3 is 13 residues. For the CDR3, the DNA is TGTGCCATCGGAGGGGCAATTACTGATGAGCAGTTCTTC. Translated: CAIGGAITDEQFF.

This clone was seen once. This sequence joins TRBV2 and TRBJ1-6; 11 bases match TRBD1. The ends lost 6 bases at V and 10 bases at J; junction bases unmatched: 5. This CDR3 contains 14 residues. Germline V lookup: CDR1 SNHLY, CDR2 FYNNEI. CDR3 in DNA: TGTGCCAGCAGCCTAAGGACAGGGGGCTCACCCCTCCACTTT. Protein sequence: CASSLRTGGSPLHF.

In the case of this clone: One junction end disagrees with the germline gene, perhaps due to a read error. In nucleotides, the CDR3 is TGTGCTAGCAGCTTAGGGCCGGGACAGGGTCGTCCTGGGGTCCAAGAGACCCAGTACTTC. The encoded protein is CASSLGPGQGRPGVQETQYF. The chain is built from TRBV7-7 and TRBJ2-5; TRBD1 matches 9 bases. Germline V gives CDR1 SSHAT, CDR2 FNYEAQ (reference sequence). The CDR3 loop spans 20 amino acids.

Only one count was recorded for this clone. The J gene is TRBJ1-3, the V gene TRBV5-1, with D hard to call. Per the germline V gene, CDR1 is SGHRS and CDR2 is YFSETQ. V lost 0 bases to trimming and J lost 0 bases, with 7 bases between them. The CDR3 is made up of 15 amino acids. The CDR3 is CASSLGAGSGNTIYF. The DNA for the CDR3 is TGCGCCAGCAGCTTGGGCGCCGGCTCTGGAAACACCATATATTTT.